This T cell receptor beta chain was sequenced during a study of low-dose radiotherapy and immunotherapy resistance in tumors. Study overall: The patients were given nivolumab 240 mg every two weeks and ipilimumab 1 mg/kg every six weeks, through an intravenous route. For four cycles from cycle 1 day 1, patients took 300 mg oral aspirin daily.

Described time point: after trial treatment. This sample's treatment: LDRT plus nivolumab, ipilimumab, low-dose cyclophosphamide and aspirin (RACIN trial). This clonotype was recorded a few times. The junction departs from germline at one end; a sequencing error may be responsible. Germline CDR1 reads SGHRS; CDR2 reads YFSETQ. The CDR3 length is 15 residues. Primers used for first-strand cDNA, a TRAV- and TRBV-specific set, covered both alpha and beta chains. TCR amplification ran approximately 22 PCR cycles using constant-region and V-primer adapter primers. Via MiXCR, TCRdb re-called the reads, giving one row per CDR3 protein. The data show 60,000 or so distinct CDR3 sequences, about 25% seen once.

The chain employs TRBV5-1 and TRBJ2-3; 7 bases match TRBD2. This specimen consisted of PBMCs, obtained after low-dose radiotherapy plus immunotherapy. The source of this sequence is a male donor with prostate cancer. The CDR3 coding sequence is TGCGCCAGCACCTTGGGGTCTAGCGGAACAGATACGCAGTATTTT. Protein: CASTLGSSGTDTQYF. Filled out from reference TRBV5-1 and TRBJ2-3, the complete variable domain reads KAGVTQTPRYLIKTRGQQVTLSCSPISGHRSVSWYQQTPGQGLQFLFEYFSETQRNKGNFPGRFSGRQFSNSRSEMNVSTLELGDSALYLCASTLGSSGTDTQYFGPGTRLTVL.